These 11 T cell receptor beta chains were all obtained from the same sample, sequenced in a study of blood T cell repertoires in COVID-19. Repertoires were generated with immunoSEQ multiplex PCR, while TCRdb's copy carries only in-frame clones and drops some. The sample consists of some 190,000 clones, 80% of them appearing once. The sequencing input was peripheral blood. The receptors stem from a man aged 60 to 69 with acute or convalescent COVID-19.

The chain employs TRBV7-9 and TRBJ2-7; D gene uncertain. Per the germline V gene, CDR1 is SEHNR and CDR2 is FQNEAQ (reference sequence). V lost 4 bases and J lost 4, with 5 bases in between. The CDR3 covers 11 residues. This CDR3 is CASSSRYEQYF. The CDR3 coding sequence is TGTGCCAGCAGCTCCCGGTACGAGCAGTACTTC.

This clone was observed a few times. V and J are TRBV27 and TRBJ1-6; maybe TRBD1 (6 bases). Germline V gives CDR1 MNHEY, CDR2 SMNVEV (reference sequence). This CDR3 is built from 12 residues. Between the trimmed V and J ends, which lost 7 bases and 10 bases, there was a span of 11 bases. CDR3 residues: CASNRVGSPLHF. CDR3 bases: TGTGCCAGCAACAGGGTAGGGTCACCCCTCCACTTT.

The chain links TRBV20-1 to TRBJ2-5; TRBD1 might be the D (5 bases). Germline values: CDR1 DFQATT, CDR2 SNEGSKA (reference sequence). The CDR3 spans 14 residues. Trimming stripped 3 bases from V and 5 bases from J, with 16 bases between. In nucleotides, the CDR3 is TGCAGTGCTAGTAGGCAGGGTGGACCGGAGACCCAGTACTTC. Translated: CSASRQGGPETQYF.

The rearrangement uses TRBV7-9 and TRBJ2-1, with a tentative D call TRBD2 (6 bases). V lost 2 bases and J lost 12, with 8 bases in between. CDR1 SEHNR and CDR2 FQNEAQ come from the germline V gene (reference sequence). CDR3 length: 11 amino acids. The CDR3 spells CASSLLGGQFF. The CDR3 coding sequence is TGTGCCAGCAGCTTATTGGGGGGGCAGTTCTTC.

To note about this clone: Relative to the germline gene, one junction end is altered; a read error may explain this. The chain couples TRBV10-3 to TRBJ2-7; TRBD1 matches 7 bases. CDR1 is ENHRY, CDR2 SYGVKD, per germline. The CDR3 sequence is 16 residues long. CDR3 sequence reads: CAINESLGQSTYEQYF. In DNA form, the CDR3 reads TGTGCCATCAATGAGTCGCTGGGACAGTCTACCTACGAGCAGTACTTC.

Written as DNA, the CDR3 is TGTGCCACCCGGCGGGAGGGCACTGAAGCTTTCTTT. Residues: CATRREGTEAFF. The chain uses TRBV7-9 and TRBJ1-1, with D uncertain. The CDR3 totals 12 residues. V was pared by 10 bases and J by 4 bases, with 13 bases between. Germline loops: CDR1 SEHNR, CDR2 FQNEAQ (reference sequence).

This clone was observed once. V is TRBV5-1 and J is TRBJ2-5; 9 bases align to TRBD1. The CDR3 totals 17 residues. CDR1 is SGHRS, CDR2 YFSETQ, per germline. Losses at the gene ends were 0 bases for V and 0 bases for J; bases not matched to a gene: 6. CDR3 sequence (DNA): TGCGCCAGCAGCTTGGCCATGGGACAGGGTTACCAAGAGACCCAGTACTTC. This encodes CASSLAMGQGYQETQYF.

The chain couples TRBV19 to TRBJ2-1; 15 bases agree with TRBD2. This CDR3 spans 14 amino acids. V trimming: 9 bases; J trimming: 9 bases; junction bases outside the gene matches: 6. Germline lookup yields CDR1 LNHDA and CDR2 SQIVND (reference sequence). CDR3 nucleotides: TGTGCCAGCAGTCCGGGACTAGCGGGAGGTGAGCAGTTCTTC. Translation gives CASSPGLAGGEQFF.

The gene calls are TRBV11-2 and TRBJ2-1, with 12 bases matching TRBD2. CDR3 length equals 17 residues. Per the germline V gene, CDR1 is SGHAT and CDR2 is FQNNGV. V shed 1 base and J 6 bases; nucleotides not matched to a gene: 7. CDR3 nucleotides: TGTGCCAGCAGCTTAGTACCTAGCGGGGGGGCGTCCAATGAGCAGTTCTTC. Amino acid sequence: CASSLVPSGGASNEQFF.

The gene calls are TRBV2 and TRBJ2-3; 10 positions match TRBD2. The CDR3 spans 17 residues. The germline V gene encodes CDR1 SNHLY and CDR2 FYNNEI. The trim removed 1 base at V and 11 bases at J, leaving 15 bases unmatched. The CDR3 region has the DNA TGTGCCAGCAGTGAAGGGAGCGGGAGGGCAATCCACCCCATGCAGTATTTT. It translates to CASSEGSGRAIHPMQYF.

The chain combines TRBV4-2 with TRBJ2-5; 12 bases map to TRBD1. The V segment lost 4 bases and the J segment 4 bases; nucleotides outside the gene matches: 1. CDR1 and CDR2 (germline): LGHNA, YNFKEQ. CDR3 length equals 14 residues. The CDR3 protein is CASSPGQGAETQYF. In nucleotides, the CDR3 is TGTGCCAGCAGCCCGGGACAGGGGGCAGAGACCCAGTACTTC.